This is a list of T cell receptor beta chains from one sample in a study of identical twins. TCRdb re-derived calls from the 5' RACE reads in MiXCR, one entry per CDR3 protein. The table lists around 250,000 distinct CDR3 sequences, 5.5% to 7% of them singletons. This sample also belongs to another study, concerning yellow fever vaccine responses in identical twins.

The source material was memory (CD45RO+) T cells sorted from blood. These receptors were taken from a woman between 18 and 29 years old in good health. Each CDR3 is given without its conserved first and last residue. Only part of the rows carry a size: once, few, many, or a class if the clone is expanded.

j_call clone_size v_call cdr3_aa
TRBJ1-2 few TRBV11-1 ASSLQQGKDYGYT
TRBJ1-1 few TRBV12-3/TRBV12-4 ASSYGVNTEAF
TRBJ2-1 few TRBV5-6 ASSLVQRPYNEQF
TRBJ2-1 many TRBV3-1 ASSQNRGPHNEQF
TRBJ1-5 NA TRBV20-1 SARDLGAHQPQH
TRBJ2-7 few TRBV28 ASSLAGDDEQY
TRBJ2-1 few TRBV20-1 SALDPGGRDNEQF
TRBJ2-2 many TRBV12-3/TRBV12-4 ASRGTGDTGELF
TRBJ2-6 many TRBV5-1 ASSLGHLGSGANVLT
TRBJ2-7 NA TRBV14 ASSQGLAGVRSYEQY
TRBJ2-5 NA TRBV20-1 CARDLTSGRTNQETQY
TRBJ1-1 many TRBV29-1 SVATGRTEAF
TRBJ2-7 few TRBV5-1 ASSLVASGPYEQY
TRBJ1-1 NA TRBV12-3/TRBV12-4 ASHAGTVNTEAF
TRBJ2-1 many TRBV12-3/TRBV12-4 ASTGLRYNEQF
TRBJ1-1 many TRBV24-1 ATSFSGKAF
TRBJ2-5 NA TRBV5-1 ASSSSGHQETQY
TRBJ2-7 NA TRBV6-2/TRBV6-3 ASSFSGSRRREQY
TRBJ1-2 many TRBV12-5 ASGSEPQGWMAGYT
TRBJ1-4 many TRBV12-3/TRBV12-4 ASSAPADEKLF